The clone carrying this T cell receptor (beta chain) was seen a single time. The data originate from a study of blood T cell repertoires in COVID-19. About the research overall: COVID-19 samples from acute and convalescent phases originated in the United States, Italy and Spain. T cells, B-cell-depleted T cells, or PBMCs provided the cDNA or gDNA that served as material.

Participant reports of clinical history set cohort assignment. This CDR3 has 12 amino acids. V lost 8 bases, J lost 6 bases, and 13 bases lay in between. CDR1 and CDR2 (germline): WSHSY, SAAADI. Sequenced by immunoSEQ multiplex PCR; TCRdb stores in-frame clones only, minus some. This repertoire shows approximately 250,000 clones, approximately 90% found once; its top ten account for 1% to 1.5%. This receptor was obtained from a woman aged 40 to 50 with acute COVID-19. The source material was PBMCs or T cells enriched from blood (not recorded which). The V gene is TRBV10-2, the J gene TRBJ1-2; maybe TRBD1 (6 bases). The CDR3: CASVGPGDGYTF. In nucleotides, the CDR3 is TGCGCCAGCGTGGGTCCAGGGGATGGCTACACCTTC.